A selection of T cell receptor beta chains follows, all from one sample in a study of beta chain features in type 1 diabetes. Only in-frame clones appear in the TCRdb table, and some are missing; sequencing was by immunoSEQ multiplex PCR. The data show hundreds of thousands of clones, about 15% seen once. The sequencing input was central memory CD4+ T cells from blood. These TCRs come from a young man in good health. The CDR3 runs from the conserved cysteine through the conserved F or W. A D gene is named only where the DNA matches it firmly. The size entry is marked missing in some rows and otherwise reads once, few, many or a size class.

TRBV7-2	NA	TRBJ2-5	NA	TGTGCCAGCAGCTTAGAAGGATCGGGGGAGACCCAGTACTTC	CASSLEGSGETQYF
TRBV5-4	NA	TRBJ1-2	NA	TGTGCCAGCAGCCCTGAACTGACAGCTTCTAACTATGGCTACACCTTC	CASSPELTASNYGYTF
TRBV29-1	NA	TRBJ1-5	many	TGCAGCGTTTCCCGAGGGCAGTTTGGCAATCAGCCCCAGCATTTT	CSVSRGQFGNQPQHF
TRBV11-2	NA	TRBJ1-4	many	TGTGCCAGCAGCTTGGCGGGTGAACTGTTTTTT	CASSLAGELFF
TRBV7-2	TRBD2	TRBJ2-1	NA	TGTGCCAGCAGCCCAGCCGGGACTAGCATAAATGAGCAGTTCTTC	CASSPAGTSINEQFF
TRBV19	NA	TRBJ2-3	NA	TGTGCCAGTAGCGACCTAGTCACAGATACGCAGTATTTT	CASSDLVTDTQYF
TRBV4-1	TRBD1	TRBJ1-2	NA	TGCGCCAGCAGCACAGGGGGTATACAAGGCTATGGCTACACCTTC	CASSTGGIQGYGYTF
TRBV25-1	NA	TRBJ2-5	NA	TGTGCCAGCAGTGCCAGGGGGGGAGGGCTGGAGACCCAGTACTTC	CASSARGGGLETQYF
TRBV29-1	NA	TRBJ1-1	NA	TGCAGCGTTGCTCTGCAGTCTCAGAACACTGAAGCTTTCTTT	CSVALQSQNTEAFF
TRBV7-2	NA	TRBJ2-1	many	TGTGCCAGCACCCCTAACCTGCTTGCGGGCCGGTACAATGAGCAGTTCTTC	CASTPNLLAGRYNEQFF
TRBV7-6	NA	TRBJ1-3	few	TGTGCCAGCAGCAGAGAGGGTTTTGCAGGGAGATTGAACACCATATATTTT	CASSREGFAGRLNTIYF
TRBV7-2	TRBD1	TRBJ2-3	few	TGTGCCAGCAGCACCACGACAGGGGTGTTGGCCACAGATACGCAGTATTTT	CASSTTTGVLATDTQYF
TRBV9	NA	TRBJ2-1	NA	TGTGCCAGCAGCCAAAGCGGGCTGAACAATGAGCAGTTCTTC	CASSQSGLNNEQFF
TRBV9	NA	TRBJ2-2	few	TGTGCCAGCAGCGTCTCTTCCTATGAGGGGGGGCCTGGCACCGGGGAGCTGTTTTTT	CASSVSSYEGGPGTGELFF
TRBV6-5	NA	TRBJ1-2	few	TGTGCCAGCAGTGAGTCAGGGGTAAACTATGGCTACACCTTC	CASSESGVNYGYTF
TRBV4-1	NA	TRBJ2-3	few	TGCGCCAGCAGCCAAACAGGACAATCCCCCCCGGATACGCAGTATTTT	CASSQTGQSPPDTQYF
TRBV15	TRBD1	TRBJ1-5	few	TGTGCCACCAGCGCCGGGACAGTTAATCAGCCCCAGCATTTT	CATSAGTVNQPQHF
TRBV5-4	TRBD1	TRBJ1-2	NA	TGTGCCAGCAGCTTATCTCAGGGACAGAGTGGCTACACCTTC	CASSLSQGQSGYTF
TRBV11-3	TRBD1	TRBJ2-1	few	TGTGCCAGCAGCCAAGGGGACAGGGCCCATGAGCAGTTCTTC	CASSQGDRAHEQFF
TRBV11-2	NA	TRBJ1-1	NA	TGTGCCAGCAGCTTAGAACGGGAAGTCTCTGAAGCTTTCTTT	CASSLEREVSEAFF
TRBV10-3	NA	TRBJ1-5	NA	TGTGCCAGCAGCCCACAGCCGGCCGAGCATTGGCCCCAGCATTTT	CASSPQPAEHWPQHF
TRBV7-2	NA	TRBJ2-3	many	TGTGCCAGCAGCCCCCAGCTTGTCCTCACAGATACGCAGTATTTT	CASSPQLVLTDTQYF
TRBV27	NA	TRBJ2-5	NA	TGTGCCAGCAGTTTTAGTTTTGGGATTCACGGAGAGACCCAGTACTTC	CASSFSFGIHGETQYF
TRBV2	TRBD2	TRBJ2-1	few	TGTGCCAGCAGTGAGGTCAACGGGGGGATGGGGCAGTTCTTC	CASSEVNGGMGQFF
TRBV27	TRBD1	TRBJ1-5	few	TGTGCCAGCAGCCAACAGGGGGGCAATCAGCCCCAGCATTTT	CASSQQGGNQPQHF
TRBV5-1	TRBD1	TRBJ1-5	NA	TGCGCCAGCAGCTTGATGACAGGGGCCAATCAGCCCCAGCATTTT	CASSLMTGANQPQHF
TRBV27	TRBD1	TRBJ1-3	NA	TGTGCCAGCAGCCTGAAGGGACAGCCTGGAAACACCATATATTTT	CASSLKGQPGNTIYF
TRBV7-6	NA	TRBJ2-3	NA	TGTGCCAGCAGCGGTGCAGATACGCAGTATTTT	CASSGADTQYF
TRBV21-1	NA	TRBJ2-2	few	TGTGCCAGCAGCAAAGGGTGGCCCACGGGACAGGGGGACACCGGGGAGCTGTTTTTT	CASSKGWPTGQGDTGELFF
TRBV5-1	NA	TRBJ2-2	few	TGCGCCAGCAGCTTAGCGGCCCGAAGCACCGGGGAGCTGTTTTTT	CASSLAARSTGELFF
TRBV6-5	NA	TRBJ2-1	few	TGTGCCAGCCACCAAGGGGGACATGAGCAGTTCTTC	CASHQGGHEQFF
TRBV29-1	NA	TRBJ1-1	few	TGCAGCGCCCTTGGGGGGGCAGGAGGGACTGAAGCTTTCTTT	CSALGGAGGTEAFF
TRBV5-1	NA	TRBJ2-1	few	TGCGCCAGCAGCTTGGGGACAAATGACAATGAGCAGTTCTTC	CASSLGTNDNEQFF
TRBV4-3	TRBD2	TRBJ2-1	NA	TGCGCCAGCAGCCAAGGGCTAGCGGGGGGCTTGGATGAGCAGTTCTTC	CASSQGLAGGLDEQFF
TRBV7-2	TRBD1	TRBJ2-5	NA	TGTGCCAGCAGCTTAGCGGGACAGGGGGCGGAGACCCAGTACTTC	CASSLAGQGAETQYF
TRBV19	TRBD2	TRBJ2-5	few	TGTGCCAGTAGGGAGGGGCGCGGGGGAAACCAAGAGACCCAGTACTTC	CASREGRGGNQETQYF
TRBV7-2	TRBD2	TRBJ2-3	NA	TGTGCCAGCAACGATCTGGGCGGGGGTGGCACAGATACGCAGTATTTT	CASNDLGGGGTDTQYF
TRBV7-8	NA	TRBJ2-3	NA	TGTGCCAGCAGCATCAGGGGGGCTAGCACAGATACGCAGTATTTT	CASSIRGASTDTQYF
TRBV6-5	NA	TRBJ2-1	NA	TGTGCCAGCAGGGCAGGAGGGGGCATTAATGAGCAGTTCTTC	CASRAGGGINEQFF
TRBV7-9	NA	TRBJ1-1	many	TGTGCCAGCAGCGAAATGGACACTGAAGCTTTCTTT	CASSEMDTEAFF
TRBV7-2	NA	TRBJ2-1	NA	TGTGCCAGCAGCCCCCACTCAGCCAGGGCGGATGAGCAGTTCTTC	CASSPHSARADEQFF
TRBV5-6	NA	TRBJ2-1	few	TGTGCCAGCAGCGGAGAGGTCACAGAATTCACCAATGAGCAGTTCTTC	CASSGEVTEFTNEQFF
TRBV21-1	NA	TRBJ2-1	NA	TGTGCCAGCAGCAAAGTACGTCTAGCGGGAGGTTTAACCGTCCACAATGAGCAGTTCTTC	CASSKVRLAGGLTVHNEQFF
TRBV5-4	NA	TRBJ1-5	many	TGTGCCAGCAGCCGCCCAGGTCAGCCCCAGCATTTT	CASSRPGQPQHF
TRBV4-3	NA	TRBJ1-4	few	TGCGCCAGCAGCCAAGGCCCTCAGGACAAACTGTTTTTT	CASSQGPQDKLFF
TRBV18	NA	TRBJ2-5	NA	TGTGCCAGCTCACCCGGGACGAGGCAAGAGACCCAGTACTTC	CASSPGTRQETQYF
TRBV9	TRBD2	TRBJ2-1	NA	TGTGCCAGCAGCCCAGGACTAGCGGGAGTGGGTGAGCAGTTCTTC	CASSPGLAGVGEQFF
TRBV4-1	NA	TRBJ2-1	few	TGCGCCAGCAGCCACAGTTTTGGGGAGCAGTTCTTC	CASSHSFGEQFF
TRBV7-8	TRBD1	TRBJ2-1	NA	TGTGCCAGCAGCTACGGACAGGGTGCTTACGAGCAGTTCTTC	CASSYGQGAYEQFF